This TCR beta chain emerged from a study of CD8+ T cells in alopecia areata. Study conclusions and caveats: Clonality exceeded that of normal scalp in lesional scalp, most notably in alopecia totalis/universalis. Sharing of TCRs across patients appeared less clear than in mice, possibly for HLA-related reasons.

On this clone: Its antigen is still unknown.

CDR1 and CDR2 from the germline V gene are SGHRS and YFSETQ. The CDR3 contains 15 residues. With V trimmed by 4 bases and J by 3 bases, 5 bases remained unmatched. Specimens obtained from alopecia areata patients comprised lesional scalp punch biopsies and peripheral blood. Extracted RNA was reverse transcribed, and the resulting cDNA served as sequencing template. Assay used: immunoSEQ multiplex PCR; TCRdb lists only in-frame clones, some missing. The data show about 150,000 clones, roughly 50% seen once. The chain has TRBV5-1 and TRBJ2-5; TRBD2 agrees at 11 bases. The source is a human donor with alopecia areata. Specimen: CD4+ T cells sorted from blood. Here the CDR3 reads CASSATTSGKETQYF. CDR3 DNA: TGCGCCAGCAGCGCAACGACTAGCGGGAAAGAGACCCAGTACTTC.